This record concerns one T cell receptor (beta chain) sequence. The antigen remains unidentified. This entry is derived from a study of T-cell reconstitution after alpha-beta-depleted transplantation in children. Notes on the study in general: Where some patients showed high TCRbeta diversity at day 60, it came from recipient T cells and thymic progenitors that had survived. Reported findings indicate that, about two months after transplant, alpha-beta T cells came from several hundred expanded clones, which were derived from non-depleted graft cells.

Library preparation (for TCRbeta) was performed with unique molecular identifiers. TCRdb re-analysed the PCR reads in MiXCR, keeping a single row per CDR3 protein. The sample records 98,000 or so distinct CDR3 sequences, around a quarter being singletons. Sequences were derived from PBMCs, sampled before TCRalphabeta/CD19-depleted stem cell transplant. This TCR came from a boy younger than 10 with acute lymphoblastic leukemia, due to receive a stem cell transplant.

CDR3: CASSEDGSSGNTIYF. CDR3 bases: TGTGCCAGCAGCGAGGACGGCTCCTCTGGAAACACCATATATTTT. This sequence joins TRBV7-3 and TRBJ1-3; no clear D. The CDR3 runs to 15 residues. Per the germline V gene, CDR1 is SGHTA and CDR2 is FQGTGA. V lost 5 bases to trimming and J lost 0 bases, with 11 bases between them.